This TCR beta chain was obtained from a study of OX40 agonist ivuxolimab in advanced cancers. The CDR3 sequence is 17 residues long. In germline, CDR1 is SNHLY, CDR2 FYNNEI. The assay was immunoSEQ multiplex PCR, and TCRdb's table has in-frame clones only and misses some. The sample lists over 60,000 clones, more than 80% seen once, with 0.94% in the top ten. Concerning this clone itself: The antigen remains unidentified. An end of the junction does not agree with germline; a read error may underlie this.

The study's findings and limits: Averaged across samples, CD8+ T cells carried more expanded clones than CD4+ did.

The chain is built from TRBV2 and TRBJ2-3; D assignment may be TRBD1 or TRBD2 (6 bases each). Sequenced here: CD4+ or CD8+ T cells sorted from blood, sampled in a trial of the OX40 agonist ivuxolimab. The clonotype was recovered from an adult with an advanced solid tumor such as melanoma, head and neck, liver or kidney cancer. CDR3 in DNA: TGTGCCAGCAGAGAAGGTAGAGGGGGGAACCCCACAGATACGCAGTATTTT. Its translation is CASREGRGGNPTDTQYF.